This record covers a single T cell receptor (beta chain). Its antigen is unknown. This entry comes from a study of metastatic and nonmetastatic thyroid tumors. The overall study: The study looked at repertoires side by side in blood and in tumor or nodule tissue from malignant and benign thyroid patients.

Original analysis: Between-group CDR3 differences, defined by clinicopathological status, yielded a distant-metastasis classifier for papillary thyroid cancer. TCRdb re-clonotyped the PCR reads via MiXCR. V and J calls and clone size were set by TCRdb, not the authors. The sample yields 64,000 or so clones, 16% seen once. Thyroid surgery took place with no prior treatment in any patient. Study observations and caveats: A significant increase in TCR beta diversity was reportedly seen in malignant thyroid tumors relative to benign nodules, in blood and tumor.

This clonotype was sampled from a male donor with papillary thyroid cancer or a benign thyroid nodule (not recorded which). Some clones in this sample may be carry-over from other donors' samples. Sequencing was done on a sample of blood.

The CDR3 sequence is CASRLRPDNEQFF. The CDR3 region has the DNA TGTGCCAGCAGACTCCGTCCCGACAATGAGCAGTTCTTC. The chain joins TRBV5-4 to TRBJ2-1; no clear D. Germline V gene data show CDR1 as SGHNT and CDR2 as YYREEE (reference sequence). V gave up 5 bases and J gave up 5 bases, with 11 bases separating them. CDR3 length: 13 amino acids.